The source of this TCR beta chain is a study of blood T cell repertoires in COVID-19. Study at large: Donors in the United States, Italy and Spain gave samples during acute or convalescent COVID-19. Sample material is recorded as cDNA or gDNA derived from T cells, B-cell-depleted T cells, or PBMCs.

Per the authors' pipeline: Counts of nucleated cells, estimated from reference gene primer amplification, were obtained. Assay used: immunoSEQ multiplex PCR; TCRdb lists only in-frame clones, some missing. That table furnishes V, J and clone size, whereas the DNA furnished D and trimming. Counted here are fewer than 50,000 clones, 69% occurring once; the ten biggest clones make up around 5.9%. The TCR sequence derives from a man at least 80 years old with acute or convalescent COVID-19. The sequenced material came from peripheral blood.

The CDR3 here is CASSMYQGTEAFF. The CDR3 DNA follows: TGTGCCAGCAGCATGTACCAGGGCACTGAAGCTTTCTTT. The rearrangement links TRBV7-9 to TRBJ1-1; D is perhaps TRBD1 (5 bases). CDR3 size: 13 residues. The ends were cut back, 5 bases at V and 4 bases at J, with 11 bases in the middle. CDR1 SEHNR and CDR2 FQNEAQ come from the germline V gene (reference sequence).